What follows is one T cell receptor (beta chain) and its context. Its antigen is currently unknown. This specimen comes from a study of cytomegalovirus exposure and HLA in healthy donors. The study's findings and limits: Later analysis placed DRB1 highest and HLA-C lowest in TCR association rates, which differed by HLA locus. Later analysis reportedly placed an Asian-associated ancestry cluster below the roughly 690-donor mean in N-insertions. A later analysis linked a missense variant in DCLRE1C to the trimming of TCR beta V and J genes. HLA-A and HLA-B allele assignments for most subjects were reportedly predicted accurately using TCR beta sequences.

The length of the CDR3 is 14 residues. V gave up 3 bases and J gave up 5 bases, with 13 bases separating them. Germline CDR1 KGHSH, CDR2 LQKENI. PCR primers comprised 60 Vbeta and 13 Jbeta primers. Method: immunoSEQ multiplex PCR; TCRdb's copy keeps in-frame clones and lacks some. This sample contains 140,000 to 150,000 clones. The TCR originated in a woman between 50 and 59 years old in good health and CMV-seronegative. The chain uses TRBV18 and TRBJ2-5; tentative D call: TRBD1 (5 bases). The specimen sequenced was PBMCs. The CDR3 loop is CASSPSKGSETQYF. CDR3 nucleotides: TGTGCCAGCTCACCTAGTAAGGGGTCTGAGACCCAGTACTTC.